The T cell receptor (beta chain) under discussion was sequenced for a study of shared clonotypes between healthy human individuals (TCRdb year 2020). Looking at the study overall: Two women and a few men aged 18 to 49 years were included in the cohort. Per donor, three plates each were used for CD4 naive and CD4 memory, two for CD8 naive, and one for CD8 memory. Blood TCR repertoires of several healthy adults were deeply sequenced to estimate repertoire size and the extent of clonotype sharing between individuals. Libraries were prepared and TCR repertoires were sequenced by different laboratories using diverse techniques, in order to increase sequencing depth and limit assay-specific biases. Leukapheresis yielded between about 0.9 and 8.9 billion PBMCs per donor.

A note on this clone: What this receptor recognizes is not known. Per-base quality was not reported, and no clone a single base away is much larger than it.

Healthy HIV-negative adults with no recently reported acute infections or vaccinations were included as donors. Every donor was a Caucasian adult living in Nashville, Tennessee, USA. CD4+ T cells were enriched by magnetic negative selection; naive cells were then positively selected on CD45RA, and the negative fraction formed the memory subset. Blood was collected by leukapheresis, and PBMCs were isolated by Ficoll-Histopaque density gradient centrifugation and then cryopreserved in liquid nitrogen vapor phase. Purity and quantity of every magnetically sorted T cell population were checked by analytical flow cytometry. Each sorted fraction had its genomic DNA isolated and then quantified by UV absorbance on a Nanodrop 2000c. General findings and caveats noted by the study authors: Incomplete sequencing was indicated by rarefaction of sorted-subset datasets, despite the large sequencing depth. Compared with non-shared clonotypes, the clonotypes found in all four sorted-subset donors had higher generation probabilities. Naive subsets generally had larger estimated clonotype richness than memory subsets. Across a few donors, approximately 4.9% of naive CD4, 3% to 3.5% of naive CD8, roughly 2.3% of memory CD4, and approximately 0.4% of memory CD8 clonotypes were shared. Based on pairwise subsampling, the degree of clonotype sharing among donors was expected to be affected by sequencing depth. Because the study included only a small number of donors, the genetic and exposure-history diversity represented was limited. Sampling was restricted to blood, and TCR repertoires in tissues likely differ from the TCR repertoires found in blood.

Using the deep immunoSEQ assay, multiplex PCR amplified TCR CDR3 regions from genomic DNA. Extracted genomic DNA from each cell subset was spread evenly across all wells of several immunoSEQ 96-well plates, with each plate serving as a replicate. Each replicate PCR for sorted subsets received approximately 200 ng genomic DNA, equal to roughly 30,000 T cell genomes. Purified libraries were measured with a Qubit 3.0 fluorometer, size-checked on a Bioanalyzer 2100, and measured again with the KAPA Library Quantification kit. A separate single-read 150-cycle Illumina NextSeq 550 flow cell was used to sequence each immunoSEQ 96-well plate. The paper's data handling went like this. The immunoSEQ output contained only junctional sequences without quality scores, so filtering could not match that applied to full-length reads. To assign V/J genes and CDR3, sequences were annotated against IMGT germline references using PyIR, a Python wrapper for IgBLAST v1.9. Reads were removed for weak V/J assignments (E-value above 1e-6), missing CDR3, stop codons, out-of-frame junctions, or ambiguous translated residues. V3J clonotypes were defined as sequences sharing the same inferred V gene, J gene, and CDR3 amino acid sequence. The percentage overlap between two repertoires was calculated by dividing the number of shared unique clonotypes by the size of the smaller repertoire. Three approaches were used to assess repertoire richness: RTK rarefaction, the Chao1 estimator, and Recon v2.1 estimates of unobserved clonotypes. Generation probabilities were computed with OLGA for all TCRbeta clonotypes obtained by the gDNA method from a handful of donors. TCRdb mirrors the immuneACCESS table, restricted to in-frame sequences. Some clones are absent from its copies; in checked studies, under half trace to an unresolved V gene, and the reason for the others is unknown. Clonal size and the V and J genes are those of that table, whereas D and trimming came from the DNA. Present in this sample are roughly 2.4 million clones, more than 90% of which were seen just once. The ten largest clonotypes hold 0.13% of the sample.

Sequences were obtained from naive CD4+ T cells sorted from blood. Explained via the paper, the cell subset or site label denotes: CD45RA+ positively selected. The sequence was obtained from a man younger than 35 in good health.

This receptor carries the CDR3 CASSAHRGPDTEAFF. In nucleotide form, the sequence is TGTGCCAGCAGTGCCCACAGGGGGCCGGACACTGAAGCTTTCTTT. The chain employs TRBV27 and TRBJ1-1; 9 junctional bases match TRBD1. CDR1 and CDR2 were assigned from the germline V gene (reference sequence) as MNHEY and SMNVEV. From the cysteine through the phenylalanine, the CDR3 covers 15 amino acids. CDR3 DNA only is kept here, 45 bases in frame from base 1. After removal of 5 bases from V and 3 bases from J, the junction retains 7 bases not matched to a gene.